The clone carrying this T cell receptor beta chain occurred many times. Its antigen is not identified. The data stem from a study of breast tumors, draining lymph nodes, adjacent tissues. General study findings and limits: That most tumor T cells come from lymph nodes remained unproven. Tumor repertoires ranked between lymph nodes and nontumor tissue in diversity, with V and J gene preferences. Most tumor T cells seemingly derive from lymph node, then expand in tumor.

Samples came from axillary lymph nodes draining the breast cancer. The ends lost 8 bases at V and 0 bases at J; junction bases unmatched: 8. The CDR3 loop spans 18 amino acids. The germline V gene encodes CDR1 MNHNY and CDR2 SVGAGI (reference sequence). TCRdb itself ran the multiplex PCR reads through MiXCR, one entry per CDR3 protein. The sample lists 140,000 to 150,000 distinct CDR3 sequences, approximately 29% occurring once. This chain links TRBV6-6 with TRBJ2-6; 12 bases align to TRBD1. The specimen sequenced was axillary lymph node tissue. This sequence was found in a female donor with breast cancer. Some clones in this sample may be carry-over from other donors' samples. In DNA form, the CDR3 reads TGTGCCAGCTTAGGGACAGGGGGCGCGGACTCTGGGGCCAACGTCCTGACTTTC. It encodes CASLGTGGADSGANVLTF.